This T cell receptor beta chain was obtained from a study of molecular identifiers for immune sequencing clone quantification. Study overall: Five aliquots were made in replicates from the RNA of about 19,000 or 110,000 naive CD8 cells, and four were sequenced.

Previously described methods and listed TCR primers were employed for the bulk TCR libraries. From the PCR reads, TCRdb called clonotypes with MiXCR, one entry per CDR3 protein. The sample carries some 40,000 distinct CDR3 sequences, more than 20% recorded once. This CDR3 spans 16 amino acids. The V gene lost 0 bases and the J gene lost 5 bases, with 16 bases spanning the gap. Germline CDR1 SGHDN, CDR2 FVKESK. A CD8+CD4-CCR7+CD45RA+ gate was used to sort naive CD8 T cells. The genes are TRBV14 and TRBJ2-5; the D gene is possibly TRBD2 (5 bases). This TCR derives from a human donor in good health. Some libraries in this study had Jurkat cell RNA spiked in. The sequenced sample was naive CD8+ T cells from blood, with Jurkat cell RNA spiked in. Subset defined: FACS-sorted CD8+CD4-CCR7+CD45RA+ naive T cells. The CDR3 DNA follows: TGTGCCAGCAGCCAAGACAAGGCGGGTCTTCGGGAGACCCAGTACTTC. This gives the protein CASSQDKAGLRETQYF.